Listed below are T cell receptor beta chains from one sample, sequenced in a study of T cell repertoires in cytomegalovirus infection. MiXCR, applied by TCRdb to the reads, yields one record per CDR3 protein. The sample yields nearly 550,000 distinct CDR3 sequences, about 15% seen once. The sample taken for sequencing was CD8+ T cells from PBMCs. These receptors came from a human donor in good health (CMV status not recorded). Some clones in this sample may be carry-over from other donors' samples. The CDR3 runs from the conserved cysteine through the conserved F or W. A D gene is named only where the DNA matches it firmly. Clone sizes are given selectively: once, few, many, or a class where the clone is expanded.

d_gene: TRBD1; j_gene: TRBJ1-5; abundance: many; v_gene: TRBV19; CDR3nt: TGTGCCAGTAGTATTGGGTCAGGGGGTCAGCCCCAGCATTTT; CDR3aa: CASSIGSGGQPQHF
d_gene: NA; j_gene: TRBJ1-1; abundance: many; v_gene: TRBV7-9; CDR3nt: TGTGCCAGCAGCTTAAGGTGGTATACTCGGACTGAAGCTTTCTTT; CDR3aa: CASSLRWYTRTEAFF
d_gene: NA; j_gene: TRBJ1-1; abundance: many; v_gene: TRBV7-3; CDR3nt: TGTGCCAGCAGCTTCGACGGGAACACTGAAGCTTTCTTT; CDR3aa: CASSFDGNTEAFF
d_gene: NA; j_gene: TRBJ1-1; abundance: few; v_gene: TRBV4-1; CDR3nt: TGCGCCACTCCGCCCGGGGAGAACACTGAAGCTTTCTTT; CDR3aa: CATPPGENTEAFF
d_gene: NA; j_gene: TRBJ2-1; abundance: few; v_gene: TRBV27; CDR3nt: TGTGCCAGCACCGGAATCGGAGCAAGGGAGAATGAGCAGTTCTTC; CDR3aa: CASTGIGARENEQFF
d_gene: NA; j_gene: TRBJ2-7; abundance: once; v_gene: TRBV7-6; CDR3nt: TGTGCCAGTAGCTCCGGGCTGATCTACGATCAGTACTTC; CDR3aa: CASSSGLIYDQYF
d_gene: NA; j_gene: TRBJ2-7; abundance: NA; v_gene: TRBV4-1; CDR3nt: TGCGCCAGCAGCCAACCCGGGACAACCTACGAGCAGTACTTC; CDR3aa: CASSQPGTTYEQYF
d_gene: TRBD1; j_gene: TRBJ1-3; abundance: NA; v_gene: TRBV2; CDR3nt: TGTGCCAGCAGTCCACAGGGGGAAGGAAACACCATATATTTT; CDR3aa: CASSPQGEGNTIYF
d_gene: TRBD2; j_gene: TRBJ2-3; abundance: many; v_gene: TRBV7-9; CDR3nt: TGTGCCAGCGCGACCGGACTAGCCTCAGATACGCAGTATTTT; CDR3aa: CASATGLASDTQYF
d_gene: TRBD1; j_gene: TRBJ1-1; abundance: many; v_gene: TRBV7-9; CDR3nt: TGTGCCAGCAGCTCCCCCGTCAGGGGGCTGTCGAAAGCGGCTTTCTTT; CDR3aa: CASSSPVRGLSKAAFF
d_gene: NA; j_gene: TRBJ2-7; abundance: many; v_gene: TRBV12-5; CDR3nt: TGTGCTAGTGGTACCCCTCCCTACGAGCAGTACTTC; CDR3aa: CASGTPPYEQYF
d_gene: NA; j_gene: TRBJ1-6; abundance: NA; v_gene: TRBV4-2; CDR3nt: TGTGCCAGCAGCCAAGCTGGTGGGGGGACGTCACCCCTCCACTTT; CDR3aa: CASSQAGGGTSPLHF
d_gene: NA; j_gene: TRBJ1-2; abundance: many; v_gene: TRBV7-9; CDR3nt: TGTGCCAGCAGCTCCCCTCCCGCAGAGTATGCCTTC; CDR3aa: CASSSPPAEYAF
d_gene: NA; j_gene: TRBJ1-1; abundance: many; v_gene: TRBV27; CDR3nt: TGTGCCAGCAGTCGGCGGGGGAACACTGAAGCTTTCTTT; CDR3aa: CASSRRGNTEAFF
d_gene: NA; j_gene: TRBJ1-1; abundance: many; v_gene: TRBV14; CDR3nt: TGTGCCAGCAGCTCGTACATGAACACTGAAGCTTTCTTT; CDR3aa: CASSSYMNTEAFF
d_gene: TRBD2; j_gene: TRBJ2-1; abundance: many; v_gene: TRBV20-1; CDR3nt: TGCAGTGCTAGAGCGGGGGGAGTCAATGAGCAGTTCTTC; CDR3aa: CSARAGGVNEQFF
d_gene: TRBD2; j_gene: TRBJ2-1; abundance: few; v_gene: TRBV27; CDR3nt: TGTGCCAGCAGTTCTCTAGCGGGAGGTGCGAATGAGCAGTTCTTC; CDR3aa: CASSSLAGGANEQFF
d_gene: NA; j_gene: TRBJ2-7; abundance: many; v_gene: TRBV6-6; CDR3nt: TGTGCCAGCAGCCTAGGGGCGTGGGAGCAGTACTTC; CDR3aa: CASSLGAWEQYF
d_gene: NA; j_gene: TRBJ1-1; abundance: many; v_gene: TRBV7-2; CDR3nt: TGTGCCAGCAGCTTACTCCCGACAGAACAATTGAACACTGAAGCTTTCTTT; CDR3aa: CASSLLPTEQLNTEAFF
d_gene: TRBD2; j_gene: TRBJ2-7; abundance: few; v_gene: TRBV9; CDR3nt: TGTGCCAGCAGCGTAGCCAGGGAGGGCGAGCAGTACTTC; CDR3aa: CASSVAREGEQYF
d_gene: NA; j_gene: TRBJ2-1; abundance: NA; v_gene: TRBV12-5; CDR3nt: TGTGCTAGTGGTTTGCGGGAAAGCTCCTACAATGAGCAGTTCTTC; CDR3aa: CASGLRESSYNEQFF
d_gene: NA; j_gene: TRBJ2-7; abundance: many; v_gene: TRBV7-9; CDR3nt: TGTGCCAGCAGCTCCAGACTAGGAAACGAGCAGTACTTC; CDR3aa: CASSSRLGNEQYF
d_gene: NA; j_gene: TRBJ2-7; abundance: many; v_gene: TRBV7-9; CDR3nt: TGTGCCAGCAGCCCGCAGGGAGGGCAGTACTTC; CDR3aa: CASSPQGGQYF
d_gene: NA; j_gene: TRBJ2-1; abundance: many; v_gene: TRBV19; CDR3nt: TGTGCCAGTGGCCCCAAGCCTTACAATGAGCAGTTCTTC; CDR3aa: CASGPKPYNEQFF
d_gene: NA; j_gene: TRBJ1-5; abundance: few; v_gene: TRBV7-9; CDR3nt: TGTGCCAGCAGCTTAGCGTCAGGAAATCAGCCCCAGCATTTT; CDR3aa: CASSLASGNQPQHF
d_gene: TRBD1; j_gene: TRBJ1-5; abundance: NA; v_gene: TRBV9; CDR3nt: TGTGCCAGCAGCGTAGGTCAGGGGGCCTCGGAGCCCCAGCATTTT; CDR3aa: CASSVGQGASEPQHF
d_gene: NA; j_gene: TRBJ1-5; abundance: many; v_gene: TRBV12-3/TRBV12-4; CDR3nt: TGTGCCAGCAGTTTACGACAGGCACAGCCCCAGCATTTT; CDR3aa: CASSLRQAQPQHF
d_gene: TRBD1; j_gene: TRBJ2-4; abundance: many; v_gene: TRBV6-5; CDR3nt: TGTGCCAGCAGTTACGGAGGACAGGGACTTGGCAAAAACATTCAGTACTTC; CDR3aa: CASSYGGQGLGKNIQYF
d_gene: NA; j_gene: TRBJ2-7; abundance: many; v_gene: TRBV7-3; CDR3nt: TGTGCCAGCAGCCTGAGGGCAAGGGTTCCGCAGTACTTC; CDR3aa: CASSLRARVPQYF
d_gene: NA; j_gene: TRBJ2-5; abundance: few; v_gene: TRBV4-1; CDR3nt: TGCGCCAGCAGCCATTCTGGAGAGACCCAGTACTTC; CDR3aa: CASSHSGETQYF
d_gene: NA; j_gene: TRBJ2-1; abundance: NA; v_gene: TRBV2; CDR3nt: TGTGCCAGCATGGGAGGGGGGCTTGCGTTCGGTGAGCAGTTCTTC; CDR3aa: CASMGGGLAFGEQFF
d_gene: NA; j_gene: TRBJ2-3; abundance: NA; v_gene: TRBV24-1; CDR3nt: TGTGCCACCAGTGATGTCCAGGGGGGTCGGGCAGACACAGATACGCAGTATTTT; CDR3aa: CATSDVQGGRADTDTQYF
d_gene: TRBD2; j_gene: TRBJ2-5; abundance: many; v_gene: TRBV4-1; CDR3nt: TGCGCCAGCAGCCACCTGGGAGCGGGGGAAGAGACCCAGTACTTC; CDR3aa: CASSHLGAGEETQYF
d_gene: NA; j_gene: TRBJ2-3; abundance: NA; v_gene: TRBV5-5; CDR3nt: TGTGCCAGCAGCGCGGAGGGGGGGGTCCCAAGGAGGACAGATACGCAGTATTTT; CDR3aa: CASSAEGGVPRRTDTQYF
d_gene: NA; j_gene: TRBJ1-1; abundance: many; v_gene: TRBV15; CDR3nt: TGTGCCACCAGCAGAGACAGGGCCCTGAACACTGAAGCTTTCTTT; CDR3aa: CATSRDRALNTEAFF
d_gene: NA; j_gene: TRBJ1-2; abundance: NA; v_gene: TRBV27; CDR3nt: TGTGCCAGCAGCCTGAGTAAGGGCGCCTATGGCTACACCTTC; CDR3aa: CASSLSKGAYGYTF
d_gene: TRBD2; j_gene: TRBJ2-3; abundance: many; v_gene: TRBV28; CDR3nt: TGTGCCAGCAGTTCTGTATTAGCGGGAGCTAGCACAGATACGCAGTATTTT; CDR3aa: CASSSVLAGASTDTQYF
d_gene: TRBD1; j_gene: TRBJ1-4; abundance: NA; v_gene: TRBV12-3/TRBV12-4; CDR3nt: TGTGCCAGCAGTCCCTGGACAGGCCTTGTTGAAAAACTGTTTTTT; CDR3aa: CASSPWTGLVEKLFF
d_gene: NA; j_gene: TRBJ2-7; abundance: few; v_gene: TRBV12-3/TRBV12-4; CDR3nt: TGTGCCAGCAGTTTAAGGACTACCTACGAGCAGTACTTC; CDR3aa: CASSLRTTYEQYF
d_gene: NA; j_gene: TRBJ1-1; abundance: few; v_gene: TRBV3-1; CDR3nt: TGTGCCAGCAGCCCCTCGCCTGAGTCAGAAGCTTTCTTT; CDR3aa: CASSPSPESEAFF
d_gene: NA; j_gene: TRBJ1-5; abundance: many; v_gene: TRBV4-2; CDR3nt: TGTGCCAGCAGCCAAGATTGGAGGTTGGAGTATAGCAATCAGCCCCAGCATTTT; CDR3aa: CASSQDWRLEYSNQPQHF
d_gene: NA; j_gene: TRBJ1-5; abundance: NA; v_gene: TRBV2; CDR3nt: TGTGCCAGCAGGGGGCCCGGGCAGCCCCAGCATTTT; CDR3aa: CASRGPGQPQHF
d_gene: TRBD1; j_gene: TRBJ2-7; abundance: few; v_gene: TRBV28; CDR3nt: TGTGCCAGCAGTTCTCCCGGGACAGGCGGCTACGAGCAGTACTTC; CDR3aa: CASSSPGTGGYEQYF
d_gene: TRBD1; j_gene: TRBJ1-2; abundance: many; v_gene: TRBV11-2; CDR3nt: TGTGCCAGCAGCCCGCGACAGGGAACCTATGGCTACACCTTC; CDR3aa: CASSPRQGTYGYTF
d_gene: TRBD1; j_gene: TRBJ1-2; abundance: NA; v_gene: TRBV6-6; CDR3nt: TGTGCCAGCAGCCTCGGACAGGGTCAGCATGGCTACACCTTC; CDR3aa: CASSLGQGQHGYTF
d_gene: NA; j_gene: TRBJ2-1; abundance: NA; v_gene: TRBV10-3; CDR3nt: TGTGCCATCAGGGAGGGCCTTCGGAACAATGAGCAGTTCTTC; CDR3aa: CAIREGLRNNEQFF
d_gene: NA; j_gene: TRBJ2-3; abundance: many; v_gene: TRBV11-2; CDR3nt: TGTGCCAGCAGCCCCCACAGGATCGCTAGCACAGATACGCAGTATTTT; CDR3aa: CASSPHRIASTDTQYF
d_gene: NA; j_gene: TRBJ1-6; abundance: NA; v_gene: TRBV6-5; CDR3nt: TGTGCCAGCACCCCACGGGGGCATTATTCACCCCTCCACTTT; CDR3aa: CASTPRGHYSPLHF
d_gene: TRBD1; j_gene: TRBJ1-1; abundance: many; v_gene: TRBV12-5; CDR3nt: TGTGCTAGTGGTTTGTCCTTTCAGGGGGCGGCTGAAGCTTTCTTT; CDR3aa: CASGLSFQGAAEAFF
d_gene: TRBD2; j_gene: TRBJ2-2; abundance: many; v_gene: TRBV15; CDR3nt: TGTGCCACCAGCAGAGATGCTGGGAGGGCCGGGGAGCTGTTTTTT; CDR3aa: CATSRDAGRAGELFF
d_gene: TRBD2; j_gene: TRBJ2-1; abundance: NA; v_gene: TRBV27; CDR3nt: TGTGCCAGCAGTTTTATCCCCGGGGGGGCTGATGAGCAGTTCTTC; CDR3aa: CASSFIPGGADEQFF
d_gene: TRBD1; j_gene: TRBJ1-2; abundance: many; v_gene: TRBV6-2/TRBV6-3; CDR3nt: TGTGCCAGCAGTTACGTCCGGGACAGGGGCCGAGAGGACTATGGCTACACCTTC; CDR3aa: CASSYVRDRGREDYGYTF